The 2 T cell receptor beta chains below all came from one sample that was sequenced in a study of blood T cells in healthy people across ages. Together with a sample-barcoded 5' primer, a J-beta primer mix was included in a second PCR lasting about 7 to 11 cycles. TCRdb redid the calling of the 5' RACE reads with MiXCR, one entry per CDR3 protein. Of roughly 700,000 distinct CDR3 sequences listed, roughly 50% were seen once; the top ten hold roughly 34%. Sequenced input: blood. The receptors stem from a woman aged 60 to 75 in good health.

The chain is built from TRBV7-8 and TRBJ2-1; 10 positions agree with TRBD2. The germline gives CDR1 SGHVS, CDR2 FQNEAQ. Unmatched junction bases numbered 9, after V lost 4 bases and J lost 0 bases. This CDR3 comprises 18 residues. The CDR3 region is CASSSRRASGSSYNEQFF. CDR3 in DNA: TGTGCCAGCAGCTCCCGACGGGCTAGCGGGAGCTCCTACAATGAGCAGTTCTTC.

The chain links TRBV6-2 or TRBV6-3 to TRBJ1-2; TRBD1 aligns across 9 bases. V trimming: 5 bases; J trimming: 4 bases; junction bases outside the gene matches: 5. This CDR3 contains 14 residues. Germline V gene data show CDR1 as MNHEY and CDR2 as SVGEGT. CDR3 loop: CASSTYRGPYGYTF. In nucleotides, the CDR3 is TGTGCCAGCAGTACCTACAGGGGGCCCTATGGCTACACCTTC.